This T cell receptor (beta chain) was obtained from a study of CD8 T cells in ankylosing spondylitis. Whole-study findings and limits: Enrichment of disease-linked clones was reportedly significant in matched ankylosing spondylitis synovial fluid. A TCR beta motif of fewer than ten highly homologous variants seemed to mark ankylosing spondylitis blood.

A quantitative 5'-RACE method, one with molecular barcodes, was used to make TCR beta libraries. TCRdb passed the 5' RACE reads through MiXCR, listing each CDR3 protein once. The table lists about 33,000 distinct CDR3 sequences, approximately 15% of them singletons. V was shortened by 2 bases and J by 3 bases, with 7 bases between the two germline ends. Germline values: CDR1 SGHTS, CDR2 YDEGEE. There are 13 residues in the CDR3. As concerns this clonotype: No antigen is known for it.

Material: blood. This sequence was found in a male donor with ankylosing spondylitis or in good health (not recorded which). V is TRBV5-8 and J is TRBJ2-3; D remains ambiguous. The CDR3 nucleotides are TGTGCCAGCAGCTTTAAAGGGACAGATACGCAGTATTTT. It specifies CASSFKGTDTQYF.